This T cell receptor (beta chain) was sequenced during a study of blood T cell repertoires in COVID-19. Study background: The samples span acute and convalescent COVID-19 from the United States, Italy and Spain. T cells, B-cell-depleted T cells, or PBMCs supplied cDNA or gDNA.

Original analysis: The authors estimated nucleated cell counts from reference gene primer amplification. TCRdb keeps only in-frame clones here, not all; method: immunoSEQ multiplex PCR. D and trimming were read from the DNA, whereas the V and J calls and clone size are those reported in that table. This sample has about 210,000 clones, with 82% found just once. Trimming pared 2 bases from V and 3 bases from J, leaving 17 bases between. The CDR3 length is 16 residues. CDR1 is WNHNN and CDR2 is SYGVQD in the germline V gene (reference sequence). The chain links TRBV10-1 to TRBJ2-7, with TRBD1 as a possible D gene (6 bases). Sequenced: peripheral blood. This receptor was obtained from a woman in her forties with acute or convalescent COVID-19. The CDR3 protein is CASSEDVRGVVYEQYF. In nucleotides, the CDR3 is TGCGCCAGCAGTGAGGACGTCAGGGGAGTGGTCTACGAGCAGTACTTC.